This T cell receptor beta chain came from a study of shared T cell receptors in the human thymus. TCRdb keeps only in-frame clones here, not all; method: immunoSEQ multiplex PCR. The sample holds roughly 560,000 clones, 75% to 80% seen once. These same data were also listed under a study on human thymus T cells. That paper notes: The donor group consisted of healthy Finnish infants who were having corrective surgery for congenital heart defects. Resections that were taken during corrective heart surgery supplied the thymus tissue. V and J gene usage appeared biased in thymic and blood repertoires. Highly overlapping thymic repertoires among unrelated individuals were reported in related research.

The sequenced material came from thymocytes. This receptor was obtained from a boy under three years old with a congenital heart defect.

The CDR3 coding sequence is TGTGCCAGCAGCTTATCCCCCGGGATGGAAGAGACCCAGTACTTC. Amino acids: CASSLSPGMEETQYF. The chain combines TRBV7-8 with TRBJ2-5, with TRBD2 as a possible D gene (5 bases). The CDR3 spans 15 residues. V shed 2 bases and J shed 3 bases, with 13 bases lying between them. Germline CDR1 and CDR2: SGHVS and FQNEAQ. Looking up the rest from reference TRBV7-8 and TRBJ2-5 gives the full variable domain: GAGVSQSPRYKVAKRGQDVALRCDPISGHVSLFWYQQALGQGPEFLTYFQNEAQLDKSGLPSDRFFAERPEGSVSTLKIQRTQQEDSAVYLCASSLSPGMEETQYFGPGTRLLVL.